This T cell receptor beta chain came from a study of blood T cell repertoires in COVID-19. Study context: T cells, B-cell-depleted T cells, or PBMCs supplied cDNA or gDNA.

The repertoire was sequenced with immunoSEQ multiplex PCR; TCRdb's copy has only in-frame clones and lacks some. Of 80,000 to 95,000 clones in the sample, roughly 84% were seen once. Germline CDR1 reads SQVTM; CDR2 reads ANQGSEA. Trimming cost V 5 bases and J 2 bases, with 11 bases left between them. CDR3 length: 13 amino acids. Sample: peripheral blood. The chain has TRBV29-1 and TRBJ2-3; D possibly corresponds to TRBD1 (5 bases). The source of this sequence is a woman older than 75 in a cohort sampled during active or convalescent COVID-19. CDR3 DNA sequence: TGCAGCGTTCGCAAGGGGAACACAGATACGCAGTATTTT. Translated, it gives CSVRKGNTDTQYF.